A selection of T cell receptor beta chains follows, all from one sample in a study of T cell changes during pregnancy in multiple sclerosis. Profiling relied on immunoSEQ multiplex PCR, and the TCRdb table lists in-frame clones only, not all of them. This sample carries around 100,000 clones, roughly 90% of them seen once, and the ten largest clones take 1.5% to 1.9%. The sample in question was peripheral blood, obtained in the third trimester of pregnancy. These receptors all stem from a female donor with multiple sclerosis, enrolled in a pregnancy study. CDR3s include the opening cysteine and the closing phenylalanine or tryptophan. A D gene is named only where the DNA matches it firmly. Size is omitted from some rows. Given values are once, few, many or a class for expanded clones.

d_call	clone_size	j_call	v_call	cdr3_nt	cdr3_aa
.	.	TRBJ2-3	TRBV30	TGTGCCTGGAGCAGGGACTTCTCTCGCACAGATACGCAGTATTTT	CAWSRDFSRTDTQYF
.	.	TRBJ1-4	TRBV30	TGTGCCCTAACAACTAATGAAAAACTGTTTTTT	CALTTNEKLFF
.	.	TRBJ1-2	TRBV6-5	TGTGCCAGCAGTGACAGGTGGGGTAGCTACACCTTC	CASSDRWGSYTF
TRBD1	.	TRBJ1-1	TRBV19	TGTGCCAGTAGACCGGACAGGTCGAACACTGAAGCTTTCTTT	CASRPDRSNTEAFF
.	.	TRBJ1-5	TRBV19	TGTGCCAGTAGTGTCGGGGGGGGGCTCAATCAGCCCCAGCATTTT	CASSVGGGLNQPQHF
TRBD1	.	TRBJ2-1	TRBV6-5	TGTGCCAGCAGATTAGGACAGGGAAACTACAATGAGCAGTTCTTC	CASRLGQGNYNEQFF
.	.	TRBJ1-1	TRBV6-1	TGTGCCAGCAGTGGAATTAGGGGAGGGGCTGAAGCTTTCTTT	CASSGIRGGAEAFF
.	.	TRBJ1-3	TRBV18	TGTGCCAGCTCACCGCCCTCACGCGGTAACACCATATATTTT	CASSPPSRGNTIYF
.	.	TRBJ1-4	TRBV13	TGTGCCAGCAGCTTAAATACAGGGCTGGCTAATGAAAAACTGTTTTTT	CASSLNTGLANEKLFF
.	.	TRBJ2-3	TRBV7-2	TGTGCCAGCAGCCCCGGAATAGCAACAGATACGCAGTATTTT	CASSPGIATDTQYF
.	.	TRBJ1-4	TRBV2	TGTGCCAGCAGTCTACAGGGACGGGGTGAAAAACTGTTTTTT	CASSLQGRGEKLFF
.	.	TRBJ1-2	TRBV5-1	TGCGCCAGCAGCTTGGGAGGAGTCACTAACTATGGCTACACCTTC	CASSLGGVTNYGYTF
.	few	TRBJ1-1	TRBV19	TGTGCCAGTAGTATCAGGGGAGACACTGAAGCTTTCTTT	CASSIRGDTEAFF
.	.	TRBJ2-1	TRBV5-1	TGCGCCAGCAGCCTTGCCACCCCGGGTTACAATGAGCAGTTCTTC	CASSLATPGYNEQFF
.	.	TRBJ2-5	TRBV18	TGTGCCAGCTCACCACTAGAGTACGAGACCCAGTACTTC	CASSPLEYETQYF
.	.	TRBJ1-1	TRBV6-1	TGTGCCAGCAGTGAAGAAAGGATTGACAGCTGGACTGAAGCTTTCTTT	CASSEERIDSWTEAFF
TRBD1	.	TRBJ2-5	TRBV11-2	TGTGCCAGCAGCATAACGACAGGGAGCCAAGAGACCCAGTACTTC	CASSITTGSQETQYF
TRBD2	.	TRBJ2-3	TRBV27	TGTGCCAGCAGTCCTCGAGTTAGCGGGAGGGGAACAGATACGCAGTATTTT	CASSPRVSGRGTDTQYF
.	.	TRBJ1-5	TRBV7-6	TGTGCCAGCAGCTTAGGTCTCGAGCAGCCCCAGCATTTT	CASSLGLEQPQHF
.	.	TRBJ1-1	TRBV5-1	TGCGCCAGCAGCTTGGTAGAGGGGGCTGAAGCTTTCTTT	CASSLVEGAEAFF
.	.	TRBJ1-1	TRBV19	TGTGCCAGTAGTGCCCAGGGGAACACTGAAGCTTTCTTT	CASSAQGNTEAFF
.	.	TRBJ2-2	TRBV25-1	TGTGCCAGCAGTGAATTGAATAGCGGGAACACCGGGGAGCTGTTTTTT	CASSELNSGNTGELFF
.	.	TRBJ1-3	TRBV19	TGTGCCAGTAGCCCTTACTCCGGCTCTGGAAACACCATATATTTT	CASSPYSGSGNTIYF
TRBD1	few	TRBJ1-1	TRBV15	TGTGCCACCAGCGGAGAATTCCGGGACAGGGGCACTGAAGCTTTCTTT	CATSGEFRDRGTEAFF
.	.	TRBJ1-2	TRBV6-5	TGTGCCAGCAGTGCGGGTATAGGCTACACCTTC	CASSAGIGYTF
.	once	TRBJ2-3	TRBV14	TGTGCCAGCAGCCAAATGGCGGGGTTTAACACAGATACGCAGTATTTT	CASSQMAGFNTDTQYF
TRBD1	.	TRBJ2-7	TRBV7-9	TGTGCCAGCAGCTCGGGACAGGGGATCTACGAGCAGTACTTC	CASSSGQGIYEQYF
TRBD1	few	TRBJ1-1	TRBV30	TGTGCCTGGAGGGACAGGGAGTATGAAGCTTTCTTT	CAWRDREYEAFF
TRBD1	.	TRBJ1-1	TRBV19	TGTGCCAGGGACAGGGCGCTGGGGAACACTGAAGCTTTCTTT	CARDRALGNTEAFF
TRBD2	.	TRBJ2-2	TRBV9	TGTGCCAGCAGCGTGGGTGGGACTAGCGGGGGTACCGGGGAGCTGTTTTTT	CASSVGGTSGGTGELFF
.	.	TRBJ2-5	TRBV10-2	TGCGCCAGCAGCACACCATCCGAAGAGGGGGGGCGCGGTCGAGAGACCCAGTACTTC	CASSTPSEEGGRGRETQYF
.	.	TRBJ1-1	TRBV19	TGTGCCAGTAGTGGCCGAAACACTGAAGCTTTCTTT	CASSGRNTEAFF
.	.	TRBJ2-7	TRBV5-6	TGTGCCAGCAGCGGGAGCCACTCCTACGAGCAGTACTTC	CASSGSHSYEQYF
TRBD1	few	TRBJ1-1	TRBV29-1	TGCAGCGTTGAACCCAGGGGGCGGAACACTGAAGCTTTCTTT	CSVEPRGRNTEAFF
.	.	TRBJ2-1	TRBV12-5	TGTGCTAGTGGCCGCGGGGCAGGGAATTACAATGAGCAGTTCTTC	CASGRGAGNYNEQFF
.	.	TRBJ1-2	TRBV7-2	TGTGCCAGCAGCTTAGGGCGGAAGATACCTAACTATGGCTACACCTTC	CASSLGRKIPNYGYTF
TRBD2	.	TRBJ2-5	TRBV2	TGTGCCAGCAGAGTGGGTTTTAGCGGGGGGGGGTACCAAGAGACCCAGTACTTC	CASRVGFSGGGYQETQYF
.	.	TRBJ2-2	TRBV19	TGTGCCAGTAGTAGTCCGGGGGCGAACACCGGGGAGCTGTTTTTT	CASSSPGANTGELFF
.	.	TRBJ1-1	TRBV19	TGTGCCAGTAGTACCACAGTCGACACTGAAGCTTTCTTT	CASSTTVDTEAFF
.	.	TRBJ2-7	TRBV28	TGTGCCAGCAGTTTTCCTAGCGACTCACCAACCTACGAGCAGTACTTC	CASSFPSDSPTYEQYF
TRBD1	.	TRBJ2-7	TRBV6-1	TGTGCCAGCAGTGAAGCGCGGACAGGGACTCGGGCCGAGCAGTACTTC	CASSEARTGTRAEQYF
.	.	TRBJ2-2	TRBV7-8	TGTGCCAGCAGCTCCCAACGACACCCGAACACCGGGGAGCTGTTTTTT	CASSSQRHPNTGELFF
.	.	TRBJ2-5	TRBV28	TGTGCCAGCAGCCCGACCGGGACACGAGAGACCCAGTACTTC	CASSPTGTRETQYF
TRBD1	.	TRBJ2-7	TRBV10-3	TGTGCCATCAGTGAGGCGCAGGGGGCGCGGAACGAGCAGTACTTC	CAISEAQGARNEQYF
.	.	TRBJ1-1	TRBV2	TGTGCCAGCAGTGTGGGTACTTGGACAGAAAGGGACACTGAAGCTTTCTTT	CASSVGTWTERDTEAFF
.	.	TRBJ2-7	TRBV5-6	TGTGCCAGCAGCACGCTTCGTTCGGCAGGGGACGAGCAGTACTTC	CASSTLRSAGDEQYF
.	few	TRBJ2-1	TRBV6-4	TGTGCCAGCAGTGACTCGACAACAGGGTTCGATGAGCAGTTCTTC	CASSDSTTGFDEQFF
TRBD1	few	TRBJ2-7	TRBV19	TGTGCCAGTAGTATTGACAGGGACTACGAGCAGTACTTC	CASSIDRDYEQYF